The TCR beta chain under discussion was sequenced for a study of shared clonotypes between healthy human individuals. Study background: The people who gave samples were a couple of women and a few men aged 18 to 49. CD4 naive cells filled three plates per donor, CD4 memory three, CD8 naive two and CD8 memory one. The study's findings and limits: In general, naive subsets displayed greater estimated richness than memory subsets did.

The CDR3 length is 13 residues. Germline V gene lookup returns CDR1 SEHNR and CDR2 FQNEAQ (reference sequence). Trimming removed 0 bases from V and 7 bases from J, with 7 bases in between. The table came from immunoSEQ multiplex PCR; TCRdb's copy has only in-frame clones and leaves some out. The table includes about a million clones, 77% detected once. For this clone: Its antigen remains unknown. Other nucleotide sequences in the sample specify the same CDR3.

This clonotype was obtained from a man aged 18 to 35 in good health. Some clones in this sample may be carry-over from other donors' samples. The specimen was memory CD4+ T cells from PBMCs. The subset denotes: CD45RA-negative fraction. The genes are TRBV7-9 and TRBJ2-1; D may be TRBD2 (6 bases). Written as DNA, the CDR3 is TGTGCCAGCAGCTTAGCGGGGGGTAATGAGCAGTTCTTC. Translating gives CASSLAGGNEQFF.